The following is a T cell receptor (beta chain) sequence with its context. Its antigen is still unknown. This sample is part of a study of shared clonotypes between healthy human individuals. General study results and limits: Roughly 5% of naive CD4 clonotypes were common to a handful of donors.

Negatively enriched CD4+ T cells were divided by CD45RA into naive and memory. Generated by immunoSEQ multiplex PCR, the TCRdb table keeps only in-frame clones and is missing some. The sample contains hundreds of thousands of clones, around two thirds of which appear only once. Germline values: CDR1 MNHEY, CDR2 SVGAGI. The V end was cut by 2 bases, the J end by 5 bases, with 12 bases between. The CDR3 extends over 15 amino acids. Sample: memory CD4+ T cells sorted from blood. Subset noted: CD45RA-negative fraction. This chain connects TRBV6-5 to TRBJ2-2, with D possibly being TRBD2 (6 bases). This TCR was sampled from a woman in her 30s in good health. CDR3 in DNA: TGTGCCAGCAGTTACGGAGGGACTGTGACCGGGGAGCTGTTTTTT. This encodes CASSYGGTVTGELFF.